The 19 T cell receptor beta chains presented below share a single source sample, sequenced in a study of technical replicates of blood from a handful of donors. The assay was immunoSEQ multiplex PCR, and TCRdb's table has in-frame clones only and misses some. The repertoire includes over 50,000 clones, around 86% of them detected once, and over 4% sits in the top ten. Sequencing input: PBMCs. The receptors stem from a human donor in good health. Some clones in this sample may be carry-over from other donors' samples.

The chain recombines TRBV6-1 with TRBJ2-2; D is uncertain. V lost 3 bases and J 3 bases, leaving 8 bases between the germline ends. CDR1 MNHNS and CDR2 SASEGT come from the germline V gene. The CDR3 totals 14 residues. CDR3 bases: TGTGCCAGCAGTGATCGGAGTCACACCGGGGAGCTGTTTTTT. Protein product: CASSDRSHTGELFF.

This clone showed up just once. J is TRBJ2-2 and V is TRBV29-1; tentative D call: TRBD1 (5 bases). Germline CDR1 SQVTM, CDR2 ANQGSEA. Trimming stripped 5 bases from V and 5 bases from J, with 15 bases between. The CDR3 contains 14 residues. The CDR3 nucleotides are TGCAGCGTTAAAACAGGAATGCGAACCGGGGAGCTGTTTTTT. It translates to CSVKTGMRTGELFF.

This clone was counted a few times. The rearrangement joins TRBV4-3 to TRBJ1-2, with a tentative D call TRBD1 (6 bases). Germline CDR1 reads LGHNA; CDR2 reads YSLEER. There are 14 residues in the CDR3. V was trimmed by 0 bases and J by 4 bases, leaving 9 bases between them. CDR3 nucleotides: TGCGCCAGCAGCCAAGACAAACAGGGCTATGGCTACACCTTC. It yields the protein CASSQDKQGYGYTF.

The chain carries TRBV5-1 and TRBJ2-7; the D gene is possibly TRBD1 (5 bases). This CDR3 spans 15 amino acids. Germline V gene data show CDR1 as SGHRS and CDR2 as YFSETQ. V lost 5 bases and J 3 bases, leaving 18 bases between the germline ends. CDR3 coding DNA: TGCGCCAGCAGAATCTCGGTGGGGCCCGTCTACGAGCAGTACTTC. Its translation: CASRISVGPVYEQYF.

J is TRBJ2-3 and V is TRBV27, with D possibly matching TRBD2 (6 bases). Germline V gene lookup returns CDR1 MNHEY and CDR2 SMNVEV (reference sequence). The V end lost 0 bases, the J end lost 1 base, and 11 bases lay between the germline ends. This CDR3 comprises 16 residues. The CDR3 bases are TGTGCCAGCAGTTTATCCGGCGGCGGGGGCACAGATACGCAGTATTTT. It yields the protein CASSLSGGGGTDTQYF.

The chain links TRBV5-1 to TRBJ1-4; D uncertain. Germline CDR1 and CDR2: SGHRS and YFSETQ. The length of the CDR3 is 14 residues. Trimming removed 3 bases at V and 6 bases at J, with 12 bases between. The CDR3 sequence: CASSSAGGYEKLFF. The CDR3, as DNA: TGCGCCAGCAGCTCGGCAGGAGGGTATGAAAAACTGTTTTTT. Using reference TRBV5-1 and TRBJ1-4 for the parts outside the CDR3, the full variable domain is KAGVTQTPRYLIKTRGQQVTLSCSPISGHRSVSWYQQTPGQGLQFLFEYFSETQRNKGNFPGRFSGRQFSNSRSEMNVSTLELGDSALYLCASSSAGGYEKLFFGSGTQLSVL.

Only one count was recorded for this clone. V usage is TRBV27 and J usage is TRBJ1-2, with 10 bases identical to TRBD1. CDR3 length equals 15 residues. CDR1 MNHEY and CDR2 SMNVEV come from the germline V gene (reference sequence). After removal of 3 bases from V and 8 bases from J, the junction contained 9 bases not matched to a gene. DNA of the CDR3: TGTGCCAGCAGTTTTCCCGGGACAGGGGTCGAGGGCTACACCTTC. Protein sequence: CASSFPGTGVEGYTF.

This chain links TRBV30 with TRBJ2-3; D is possibly TRBD2 (5 bases). Germline V gives CDR1 GTSNPN, CDR2 SVGIG (reference sequence). Trimming shortened V by 0 bases and J by 1 base, and 20 bases separated the two germline ends. The CDR3 is 18 residues long. Written as DNA, the CDR3 is TGTGCCTGGAGTGTTAGGGTAGGAGGATGGTACGGCACAGATACGCAGTATTTT. This gives the protein CAWSVRVGGWYGTDTQYF. Looking up the rest from reference TRBV30 and TRBJ2-3 gives the full variable domain: SQTIHQWPATLVQPVGSPLSLECTVEGTSNPNLYWYRQAAGRGLQLLFYSVGIGQISSEVPQNLSASRPQDRQFILSSKKLLLSDSGFYLCAWSVRVGGWYGTDTQYFGPGTRLTVL.

The chain combines TRBV29-1 with TRBJ1-1; 7 bases fit TRBD1. V was clipped by 6 bases and J by 11 bases; unmatched bases: 6. The CDR3 consists of 10 residues. Germline V gene data show CDR1 as SQVTM and CDR2 as ANQGSEA. In DNA, the CDR3 is TGCAGCGTATACAGGGGCGACGCTTTCTTT. It codes for CSVYRGDAFF. The variable domain in full, with the rest retrieved from reference TRBV29-1 and TRBJ1-1, is SAVISQKPSRDICQRGTSLTIQCQVDSQVTMMFWYRQQPGQSLTLIATANQGSEATYESGFVIDKFPISRPNLTFSTLTVSNMSPEDSSIYLCSVYRGDAFFGQGTRLTVV.

This sequence joins TRBV18 and TRBJ1-4; 7 nucleotides align to TRBD1. The junction had 5 bases not matched to a gene; V was cut back by 5 bases and J by 8 bases. This CDR3 contains 13 residues. In germline, CDR1 is KGHSH, CDR2 LQKENI. CDR3 amino acids: CASSRGTAEKLFF. The CDR3 DNA reads TGTGCCAGCTCAAGAGGGACAGCAGAAAAACTGTTTTTT.

This sequence joins TRBV10-3 and TRBJ1-6; 8 nucleotides agree with TRBD1. CDR3 length: 14 amino acids. The germline V gene encodes CDR1 ENHRY and CDR2 SYGVKD. The J segment lost 7 bases and the V segment lost 8 bases, leaving 7 bases of the junction unmatched. CDR3 bases: TGTGCCATCCGGGACAGGTCGGACAATTCACCCCTCCACTTT. Encoded protein: CAIRDRSDNSPLHF.

The rearrangement links TRBV13 to TRBJ2-2; 10 nucleotides line up with TRBD2. Germline CDR1 PRHDT, CDR2 FYEKMQ (reference sequence). With 1 base clipped from V and 5 bases from J, the junction kept 4 bases outside the gene matches. This CDR3 is built from 16 residues. CDR3 sequence reads: CASSLVAGGPTGELFF. CDR3 sequence (DNA): TGTGCCAGCAGCTTAGTAGCGGGAGGCCCGACCGGGGAGCTGTTTTTT.

The chain combines TRBV4-2 with TRBJ2-5, with 10 bases matching TRBD2. Germline CDR1 and CDR2: LGHNA and YNFKEQ. The CDR3 has 17 residues. J gave up 4 bases and V 0 bases, and 8 bases lay outside the gene matches. The CDR3 sequence is CASSQDMLAGAIETQYF. The DNA of the CDR3 is TGTGCCAGCAGCCAAGATATGCTAGCGGGAGCTATAGAGACCCAGTACTTC.

The chain employs TRBV6-5 and TRBJ2-5; no firm D call. This CDR3 contains 14 residues. The V gene lost 6 bases and the J gene lost 1 base, with 12 bases spanning the gap. Germline V gene sequence: CDR1 MNHEY, CDR2 SVGAGI. This CDR3 is CASSMSKLQETQYF. CDR3 nucleotides: TGTGCCAGCAGCATGTCGAAACTCCAAGAGACCCAGTACTTC.

The J gene is TRBJ1-1, the V gene TRBV29-1; no firm D call. In germline, CDR1 is SQVTM, CDR2 ANQGSEA. This CDR3 region has 11 residues. The CDR3: CTAGIGTEAFF. CDR3 in DNA: TGCACGGCGGGGATTGGCACTGAAGCTTTCTTT.

This clone was counted a few times. This chain joins TRBV27 and TRBJ2-1; TRBD1 matches at 9 bases. Germline CDR1 is MNHEY and CDR2 is SMNVEV (reference sequence). This CDR3 spans 12 amino acids. V lost 11 bases, J lost 7 bases, and 6 bases stayed unmatched. This CDR3 is CAAGQGWNEQFF. CDR3 coding DNA: TGTGCCGCGGGACAGGGTTGGAATGAGCAGTTCTTC.

This clone was picked up one time. The rearrangement joins TRBV19 to TRBJ1-3; 7 bases are a match to TRBD1. The germline V gene encodes CDR1 LNHDA and CDR2 SQIVND (reference sequence). CDR3 length equals 16 residues. The J segment lost 3 bases and the V segment lost 8 bases, leaving 13 bases of the junction unmatched. The CDR3, as DNA: TGTGCCAGTTCCAGATCCTTAAGGACAGGTGGAAACACCATATATTTT. This encodes CASSRSLRTGGNTIYF.

The chain has TRBV7-8 and TRBJ2-1; 9 bases fit TRBD2. V shed 4 bases, J shed 8 bases, and the junction held 6 bases outside the gene matches. Germline V gene lookup returns CDR1 SGHVS and CDR2 FQNEAQ. The CDR3 totals 14 residues. CDR3 sequence: CASSSGLALYEQFF. The CDR3 DNA reads TGTGCCAGCAGCTCGGGACTAGCTCTGTATGAGCAGTTCTTC.

This chain connects TRBV5-1 to TRBJ2-2, with 7 bases matching TRBD2. Germline assignment: CDR1 SGHRS and CDR2 YFSETQ. The CDR3 consists of 15 residues. V gave up 2 bases and J gave up 6 bases; unmatched junction bases: 7. The CDR3 spells CASSFVAGAPGELFF. Written as DNA, the CDR3 is TGCGCCAGCAGCTTTGTAGCGGGCGCTCCCGGGGAGCTGTTTTTT.